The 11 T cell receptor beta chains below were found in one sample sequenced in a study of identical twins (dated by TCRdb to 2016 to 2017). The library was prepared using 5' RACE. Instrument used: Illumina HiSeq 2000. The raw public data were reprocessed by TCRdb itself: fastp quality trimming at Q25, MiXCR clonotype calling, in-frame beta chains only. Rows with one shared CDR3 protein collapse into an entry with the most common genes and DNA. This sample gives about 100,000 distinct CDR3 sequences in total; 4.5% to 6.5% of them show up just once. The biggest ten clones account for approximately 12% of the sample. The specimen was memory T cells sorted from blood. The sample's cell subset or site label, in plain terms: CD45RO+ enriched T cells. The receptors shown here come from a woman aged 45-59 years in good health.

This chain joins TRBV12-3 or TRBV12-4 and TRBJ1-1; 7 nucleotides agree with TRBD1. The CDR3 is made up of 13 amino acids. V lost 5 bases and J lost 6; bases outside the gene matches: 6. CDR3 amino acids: CASSRTGESEAFF. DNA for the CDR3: TGTGCCAGCAGTCGGACAGGCGAATCTGAAGCTTTCTTT.

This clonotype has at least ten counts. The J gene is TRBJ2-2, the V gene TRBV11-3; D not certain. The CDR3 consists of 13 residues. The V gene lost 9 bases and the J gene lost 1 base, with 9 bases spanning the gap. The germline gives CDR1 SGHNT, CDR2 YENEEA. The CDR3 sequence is CASRWENTGELFF. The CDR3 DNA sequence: TGTGCCAGTAGATGGGAGAACACCGGGGAGCTGTTTTTT.

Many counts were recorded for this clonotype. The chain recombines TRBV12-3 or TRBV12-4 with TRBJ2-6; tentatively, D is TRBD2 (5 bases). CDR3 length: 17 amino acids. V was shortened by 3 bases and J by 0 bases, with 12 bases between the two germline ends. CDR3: CASSFERAGSGANVLTF. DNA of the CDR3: TGTGCCAGCAGTTTCGAGCGTGCGGGCTCTGGGGCCAACGTCCTGACTTTC.

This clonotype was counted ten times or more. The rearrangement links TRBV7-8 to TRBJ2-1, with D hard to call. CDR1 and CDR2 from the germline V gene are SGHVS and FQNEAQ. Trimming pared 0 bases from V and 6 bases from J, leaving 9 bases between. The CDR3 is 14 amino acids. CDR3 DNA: TGTGCCAGCAGCTTAGCTTTAGTGGGCAATGAGCAGTTCTTC. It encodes CASSLALVGNEQFF.

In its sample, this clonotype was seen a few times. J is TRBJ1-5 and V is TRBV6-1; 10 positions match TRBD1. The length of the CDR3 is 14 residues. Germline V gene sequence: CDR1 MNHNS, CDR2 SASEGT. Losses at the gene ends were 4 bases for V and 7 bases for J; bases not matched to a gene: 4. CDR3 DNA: TGTGCCAGCAGTGGGTGGACAGGGGGACAGCCCCAGCATTTT. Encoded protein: CASSGWTGGQPQHF.

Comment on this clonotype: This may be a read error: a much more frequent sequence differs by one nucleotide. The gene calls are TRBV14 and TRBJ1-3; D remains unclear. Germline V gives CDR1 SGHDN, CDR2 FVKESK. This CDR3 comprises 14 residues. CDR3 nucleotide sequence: TGTGCCAGCAGCCAAGAGGGGATTCGAAACGCCATATATTTT. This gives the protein CASSQEGIRNAIYF.

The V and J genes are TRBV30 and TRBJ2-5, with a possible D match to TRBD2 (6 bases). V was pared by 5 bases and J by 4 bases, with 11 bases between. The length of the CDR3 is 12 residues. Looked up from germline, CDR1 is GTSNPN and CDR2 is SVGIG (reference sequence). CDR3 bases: TGTGCCTGGGGTTGGGGAGGAGAGACCCAGTACTTC. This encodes CAWGWGGETQYF. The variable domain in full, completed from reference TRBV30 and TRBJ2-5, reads SQTIHQWPATLVQPVGSPLSLECTVEGTSNPNLYWYRQAAGRGLQLLFYSVGIGQISSEVPQNLSASRPQDRQFILSSKKLLLSDSGFYLCAWGWGGETQYFGPGTRLLVL.

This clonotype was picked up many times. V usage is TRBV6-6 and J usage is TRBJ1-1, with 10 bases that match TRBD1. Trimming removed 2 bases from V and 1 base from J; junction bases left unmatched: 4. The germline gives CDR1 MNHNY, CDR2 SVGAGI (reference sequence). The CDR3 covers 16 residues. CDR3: CASSYPDRGQNTEAFF. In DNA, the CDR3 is TGTGCCAGCAGTTACCCTGACAGGGGGCAGAACACTGAAGCTTTCTTT.

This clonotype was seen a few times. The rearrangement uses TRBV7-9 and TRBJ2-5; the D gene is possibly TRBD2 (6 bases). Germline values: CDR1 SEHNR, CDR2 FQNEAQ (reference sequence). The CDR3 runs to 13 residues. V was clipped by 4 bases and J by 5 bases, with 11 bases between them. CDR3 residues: CASSWRGRETQYF. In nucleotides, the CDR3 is TGTGCCAGCAGCTGGAGGGGCCGCGAGACCCAGTACTTC.

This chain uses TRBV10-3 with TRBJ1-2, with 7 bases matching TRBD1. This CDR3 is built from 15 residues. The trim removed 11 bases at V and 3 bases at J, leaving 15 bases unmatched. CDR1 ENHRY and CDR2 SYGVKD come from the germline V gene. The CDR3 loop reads CASKPRGSDYYGYTF. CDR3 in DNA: TGTGCCTCAAAACCCAGGGGGAGCGACTACTATGGCTACACCTTC.

CDR3 sequence: CAGLDGPGNEQFF. The CDR3 DNA is TGTGCCGGTTTAGACGGTCCCGGCAATGAGCAGTTCTTC. The chain is built from TRBV12-3 or TRBV12-4 and TRBJ2-1; no reliable D call. The CDR3 is 13 residues long. The V gene lost 11 bases and the J gene lost 6 bases, with 17 bases spanning the gap.